The source of this TCR beta chain is a study of shared clonotypes between healthy human individuals. Study-level background: A donor's plate count was three for CD4 naive and three for CD4 memory; CD8 naive had two and CD8 memory one.

Genomic DNA of each subset was evenly split across several immunoSEQ plates. Method: immunoSEQ multiplex PCR; TCRdb's copy keeps in-frame clones and lacks some. The data show hundreds of thousands of clones, 90% to 96% seen once. Naive CD45RA+ and memory CD45RA-negative subsets were split from CD4+ cells. V gave up 4 bases and J gave up 5 bases, with 14 bases separating them. This CDR3 comprises 15 residues. Germline loops: CDR1 SEHNR, CDR2 FQNEAQ (reference sequence). The specimen sequenced was naive CD4+ T cells sorted from blood. As for subset: CD45RA+ positively selected. The source is a woman in her thirties in good health. The rearrangement joins TRBV7-9 to TRBJ2-2, with D maybe TRBD2 (5 bases). CDR3 nucleotide sequence: TGTGCCAGCAGCTCACAGCTAACTAGGACCGGGGAGCTGTTTTTT. It encodes CASSSQLTRTGELFF.